This T cell receptor (beta chain) was sequenced for a study of shared T cell receptors in the human thymus. Libraries were prepared by immunoSEQ multiplex PCR; TCRdb keeps only in-frame clonotypes and omits some of them. Of 720,000 or so clones listed, 70% to 90% are singletons. CDR1 KGHSH and CDR2 LQKENI come from the germline V gene. The CDR3 runs to 19 residues. The V and J ends lost 2 bases and 5 bases, in that order; junction bases with no gene match: 15. These data were likewise used in another study, on human thymus T cells. Per that study: In corrective heart surgery, resections were taken, and these provided the thymus tissue.

The chain couples TRBV18 to TRBJ2-5; 12 bases map to TRBD1. The sequencing sample was made of thymocytes. The source is a girl less than two years old with a congenital heart defect. CDR3 DNA: TGTGCCAGCTCACCAAGGGACAGGGGGCTTTATACCGACTTGGAGACCCAGTACTTC. Protein: CASSPRDRGLYTDLETQYF.